These 27 T cell receptor beta chains came from one sample sequenced in a study of T cell repertoires in cytomegalovirus infection. TCRdb reanalysed the reads using MiXCR and keeps one entry per CDR3 protein. Among around 530,000 distinct CDR3 sequences listed, more than 15% were seen once. Sequencing was performed on CD8+ T cells from PBMCs. These TCRs come from a human donor in good health (CMV status not recorded). Some clones in this sample may be carry-over from other donors' samples.

A few counts support this clonotype. The rearrangement joins TRBV6-4 to TRBJ2-6; D is uncertain. The CDR3 extends over 13 amino acids. Germline loops: CDR1 MRHNA, CDR2 SNTAGT. V gave up 8 bases and J gave up 2 bases, with 7 bases separating them. The CDR3 bases are TGTGCCAGCGGGCACCCTGGGGCCAACGTCCTGACTTTC. Its protein product is CASGHPGANVLTF.

This clonotype was observed a handful of times. The chain recombines TRBV10-3 with TRBJ1-1; a weak D match, TRBD1 (6 bases). The V gene's germline CDR1 is ENHRY and CDR2 SYGVKD. Trimming cost V 6 bases and J 1 base, with 12 bases left between them. The CDR3 has 14 amino acids. The CDR3 DNA follows: TGTGCCATCAGAACAGGGAGAGGGAACACTGAAGCTTTCTTT. Protein sequence: CAIRTGRGNTEAFF.

This clonotype has ten or more counts. This chain joins TRBV6-2 or TRBV6-3 and TRBJ2-1; 7 bases line up with TRBD1. CDR1 MNHEY and CDR2 SVGEGT come from the germline V gene. The V gene end was trimmed by 6 bases and the J gene end by 0 bases; junction bases not matched to a gene: 2. CDR3 length equals 14 residues. The CDR3 DNA sequence: TGTGCCAGCAGCAGGGGGTTCTCCTACAATGAGCAGTTCTTC. Its protein product is CASSRGFSYNEQFF.

This chain joins TRBV12-3 or TRBV12-4 and TRBJ2-5; D may be TRBD2 (6 bases). Deletions cut 2 bases from V and 5 bases from J, with 15 bases between. The CDR3 consists of 15 residues. This CDR3 reads CASSLFAGTGETQYF. The DNA of the CDR3 is TGTGCCAGCAGTTTATTTGCGGGAACCGGGGAGACCCAGTACTTC.

This clonotype has just one count. The chain links TRBV7-9 to TRBJ2-7; D possibly corresponds to TRBD2 (5 bases). CDR3 length equals 17 residues. CDR1 and CDR2 from the germline V gene are SEHNR and FQNEAQ (reference sequence). Trimming shortened V by 0 bases and J by 2 bases, and 17 bases separated the two germline ends. This CDR3 reads CASSLAEDASGAYEQYF. The CDR3 DNA is TGTGCCAGCAGCTTAGCGGAGGACGCGTCTGGGGCCTACGAGCAGTACTTC.

This clonotype was detected a few times. The junction differs from germline at one of its ends, possibly a read error. The gene calls are TRBV28 and TRBJ2-3; 13 bases are a match to TRBD2. The germline V gene encodes CDR1 MDHEN and CDR2 SYDVKM. This CDR3 has 14 residues. The CDR3 loop is CASSLSRILAGGDF. The CDR3 nucleotides are TGTGCCAGCAGTTTATCCCGGATACTAGCGGGAGGGGATTTT.

This clonotype was recorded at least ten times. The V call is TRBV28, the J call TRBJ2-3, with 7 nucleotides matching TRBD2. Trimming took 5 bases from V and 3 from J; bases not matched to a gene: 8. The CDR3 totals 15 residues. Germline CDR1 is MDHEN and CDR2 is SYDVKM. The CDR3 coding sequence is TGTGCCAGCAGTGAGACCCGGGGGGTAACAGATACGCAGTATTTT. Encoded protein: CASSETRGVTDTQYF.

This chain links TRBV28 with TRBJ2-3; TRBD2 matches at 12 bases. There are 17 residues in the CDR3. CDR1 and CDR2 from the germline V gene are MDHEN and SYDVKM. V was pared by 6 bases and J by 2 bases, with 9 bases of the junction left unmatched. The CDR3 nucleotides read TGTGCCAGCAGACAATCGGGACTAGCGGGTATCACAGATACGCAGTATTTT. It codes for CASRQSGLAGITDTQYF. The entire variable domain, with the rest obtained from reference TRBV28 and TRBJ2-3, is as follows: DVKVTQSSRYLVKRTGEKVFLECVQDMDHENMFWYRQDPGLGLRLIYFSYDVKMKEKGDIPEGYSVSREKKERFSLILESASTNQTSMYLCASRQSGLAGITDTQYFGPGTRLTVL.

Points on this clonotype: This clone may be a read error of a much larger clone one base away. This chain uses TRBV7-3 with TRBJ1-1, with D possibly TRBD1 on 6 matching bases. Germline V CDR1 and CDR2: SGHTA, FQGTGA. Trimming pared 4 bases from V and 6 bases from J, leaving 15 bases between. This CDR3 has 14 residues. The DNA of the CDR3 is TGTGCCAGCAGCTCCGCAGGGGACTCGGCTGAAGCTTTCTTT. It encodes CASSSAGDSAEAFF. Filled out from reference TRBV7-3 and TRBJ1-1, the complete variable domain reads GAGVSQTPSNKVTEKGKYVELRCDPISGHTALYWYRQSLGQGPEFLIYFQGTGAADDSGLPNDRFFAVRPEGSVSTLKIQRTERGDSAVYLCASSSAGDSAEAFFGQGTRLTVV.

This clonotype was seen many times. The rearrangement links TRBV7-8 to TRBJ2-1, with D maybe TRBD2 (7 bases). Germline loops: CDR1 SGHVS, CDR2 FQNEAQ. The CDR3 runs to 17 residues. V lost 0 bases to trimming and J lost 5 bases, with 17 bases between them. CDR3 protein: CASSLAMAGAPNNEQFF. CDR3 DNA: TGTGCCAGCAGCTTAGCGATGGCGGGGGCCCCCAACAATGAGCAGTTCTTC.

This clonotype was detected ten times or more. The CDR3 nucleotides read TGTGCTAGTGGTTTGGCACAGGGCCGCGTGAATGAAAAACTGTTTTTT. It specifies CASGLAQGRVNEKLFF. The V and J genes are TRBV12-5 and TRBJ1-4; tentatively, D is TRBD1 (6 bases). This CDR3 is 16 amino acids long. The germline V and J ends were trimmed by 1 base and 5 bases, with 14 bases remaining between them. Germline V lookup: CDR1 LGHNT, CDR2 FRNRAP.

This clonotype was seen ten or more times. The V call is TRBV6-1, the J call TRBJ1-2, with 8 nucleotides matching TRBD1. Germline V CDR1 and CDR2: MNHNS, SASEGT. V lost 7 bases to trimming and J lost 3 bases; unmatched junction nucleotides: 10. There are 15 residues in the CDR3. The CDR3 DNA is TGTGCCAGCATCCAACTAGGACAGGGCGACTATGGCTACACCTTC. Its protein product is CASIQLGQGDYGYTF.

This clonotype came up many times. The chain has TRBV12-3 or TRBV12-4 and TRBJ1-4; D is uncertain. The ends were cut back, 4 bases at V and 2 bases at J, with 17 bases in the middle. The length of the CDR3 is 17 residues. In DNA form, the CDR3 reads TGTGCCAGCAGTTCAACCCAAACCGGGGTCACTAATGAAAAACTGTTTTTT. This sequence encodes CASSSTQTGVTNEKLFF.

This clonotype was seen many times. The chain combines TRBV7-9 with TRBJ1-3, with TRBD1 as a possible D gene (6 bases). The germline V gene encodes CDR1 SEHNR and CDR2 FQNEAQ (reference sequence). The V end lost 4 bases, the J end lost 0 bases, and 16 bases lay between the germline ends. CDR3 length: 17 amino acids. CDR3 sequence reads: CASSSTGHRSSGNTIYF. CDR3 DNA sequence: TGTGCCAGCAGCTCCACGGGACACCGGAGCTCTGGAAACACCATATATTTT.

This CDR3 reads CATSDYKGPSSYEQYF. The CDR3, as DNA: TGTGCCACCAGTGACTATAAGGGGCCGAGCTCCTACGAGCAGTACTTC. The rearrangement joins TRBV24-1 to TRBJ2-7; tentatively, D is TRBD1 (5 bases). V was shortened by 4 bases and J by 0 bases, with 15 bases between the two germline ends. The CDR3 consists of 16 residues. Germline loops: CDR1 KGHDR, CDR2 SFDVKD.

This clonotype has more than one count but fewer than ten. J is TRBJ2-7 and V is TRBV20-1, with 7 nucleotides matching TRBD1. The CDR3 loop spans 15 amino acids. With 3 bases clipped from V and 4 bases from J, the junction kept 12 bases outside the gene matches. Germline CDR1 DFQATT, CDR2 SNEGSKA (reference sequence). The CDR3: CSARSRQGRSYEQYF. CDR3 sequence (DNA): TGCAGTGCTAGGTCCAGACAGGGTAGGTCATACGAGCAGTACTTC.

The chain is built from TRBV10-1 and TRBJ2-1; the D is unclear. CDR3 length: 13 amino acids. V was shortened by 3 bases and J by 10 bases, with 13 bases between the two germline ends. The germline gives CDR1 WNHNN, CDR2 SYGVQD (reference sequence). CDR3 sequence (DNA): TGCGCCAGCAGTGAACTCAGGACCGGGGAGCAGTTCTTC. It encodes CASSELRTGEQFF.

This clonotype was seen at least ten times. This rearrangement joins TRBV11-2 to TRBJ1-3; a possible D gene is TRBD1 (5 bases). V lost 6 bases and J 0 bases, leaving 12 bases between the germline ends. The CDR3 runs to 15 residues. Germline values: CDR1 SGHAT, CDR2 FQNNGV. CDR3: CASSQTGFSGNTIYF. CDR3 nucleotide sequence: TGTGCCAGCAGTCAAACAGGTTTCTCTGGAAACACCATATATTTT.

This sequence joins TRBV29-1 and TRBJ2-1, with 7 nucleotides matching TRBD2. Germline V gives CDR1 SQVTM, CDR2 ANQGSEA. V lost 6 bases, J lost 10 bases, and 3 bases stayed unmatched. The CDR3 extends over 10 amino acids. The CDR3 protein is CSVGGGEQFF. CDR3 nucleotide sequence: TGCAGCGTGGGGGGGGGGGAGCAGTTCTTC.

In this sample, this clonotype turned up a few times. This chain joins TRBV28 and TRBJ2-7; 7 nucleotides match TRBD1. The CDR3 loop spans 17 amino acids. Germline assignment: CDR1 MDHEN and CDR2 SYDVKM. V shed 4 bases and J 1 base; nucleotides not matched to a gene: 13. The CDR3 DNA is TGTGCCAGCAGTTCCATCATCCCGGACAGGCGATCCTACGAGCAGTACTTC. Encoded protein: CASSSIIPDRRSYEQYF. Together with reference TRBV28 and TRBJ2-7, the CDR3 gives the full variable domain: DVKVTQSSRYLVKRTGEKVFLECVQDMDHENMFWYRQDPGLGLRLIYFSYDVKMKEKGDIPEGYSVSREKKERFSLILESASTNQTSMYLCASSSIIPDRRSYEQYFGPGTRLTVT.

This clonotype came up many times. The rearrangement links TRBV5-6 to TRBJ1-5; D is unresolved. The CDR3 has 15 residues. Germline values: CDR1 SGHDT, CDR2 YYEEEE. V lost 0 bases and J lost 5, with 12 bases in between. CDR3 amino acids: CASSLGEGFHQPQHF. Written as DNA, the CDR3 is TGTGCCAGCAGCTTGGGTGAAGGATTCCATCAGCCCCAGCATTTT. The whole variable domain, remainder taken from reference TRBV5-6 and TRBJ1-5, is DAGVTQSPTHLIKTRGQQVTLRCSPKSGHDTVSWYQQALGQGPQFIFQYYEEEERQRGNFPDRFSGHQFPNYSSELNVNALLLGDSALYLCASSLGEGFHQPQHFGDGTRLSIL.

This clonotype was observed a few times. The J gene is TRBJ2-3, the V gene TRBV6-2 or TRBV6-3; 7 nucleotides match TRBD2. The V gene's germline CDR1 is MNHEY and CDR2 SVGEGT. The CDR3 runs 14 residues. V shed 6 bases, J shed 4 bases, and the junction held 7 bases outside the gene matches. CDR3 amino acids: CASSQLARSDTQYF. The CDR3 DNA is TGTGCCAGCAGCCAACTAGCGAGGTCAGATACGCAGTATTTT.

This clonotype was found many times. The rearrangement uses TRBV12-3 or TRBV12-4 and TRBJ2-1; 10 bases align to TRBD1. Trimming at V came to 7 bases and at J to 0 bases, leaving 3 bases not matched to a gene. This CDR3 spans 15 amino acids. Here the CDR3 DNA reads TGTGCCAGCAAGCGGGACAGGGGCTCCTACAATGAGCAGTTCTTC. It translates to CASKRDRGSYNEQFF.

The table lists this clonotype with a few counts. The chain recombines TRBV6-4 with TRBJ1-2; 10 positions match TRBD1. The germline V gene encodes CDR1 MRHNA and CDR2 SNTAGT. V lost 6 bases to trimming and J lost 7 bases; unmatched junction nucleotides: 8. The CDR3 is made up of 14 amino acids. The CDR3 DNA sequence: TGTGCCAGCAGCGACCGGGACAGGGGCTTTGGCTACACCTTC. Translation: CASSDRDRGFGYTF.

There are many counts of this clonotype. J is TRBJ2-7 and V is TRBV27; 7 nucleotides match TRBD1. With 5 bases clipped from V and 2 bases from J, the junction kept 12 bases outside the gene matches. The CDR3 extends over 16 amino acids. Germline V gene lookup returns CDR1 MNHEY and CDR2 SMNVEV (reference sequence). The CDR3 DNA sequence: TGTGCCAGCAGTCTGTCTTATGAAGGGGGCACCTACGAGCAGTACTTC. Translation gives CASSLSYEGGTYEQYF.

V is TRBV5-1 and J is TRBJ2-1; TRBD2 agrees at 11 bases. The CDR3 contains 15 residues. From germline, CDR1 is SGHRS and CDR2 YFSETQ. V lost 2 bases, J lost 9 bases, and 7 bases stayed unmatched. This chain's CDR3 is CASSFSGGARGEQFF. The CDR3 DNA sequence: TGCGCCAGCAGCTTTAGCGGGGGGGCCCGGGGTGAGCAGTTCTTC.

This clonotype was seen at least ten times. The J gene is TRBJ2-3, the V gene TRBV27; no definite D call. Trimming left V 2 bases short and J 1 base short, with 4 bases between. The germline gives CDR1 MNHEY, CDR2 SMNVEV (reference sequence). This CDR3 is built from 13 residues. CDR3: CASSLKGTDTQYF. In DNA, the CDR3 is TGTGCCAGCAGTTTAAAGGGCACAGATACGCAGTATTTT.